This T cell receptor beta chain was documented in a study of breast tumors, draining lymph nodes, adjacent tissues. Broader study findings: The data were judged consistent with most tumor T cells coming from lymph node and expanding in tumor. Tumor repertoires ranked between lymph nodes and nontumor tissue in diversity, with V and J gene preferences.

Turning to this clonotype: Its specificity is unknown.

TCRdb recomputed calls from the multiplex PCR reads with MiXCR, one row per CDR3 protein. The sample consists of approximately 170,000 distinct CDR3 sequences, 33% of them appearing once. Germline CDR1 reads LNHDA; CDR2 reads SQIVND (reference sequence). There are 11 residues in the CDR3. Trimming left V 7 bases short and J 2 bases short, with 6 bases between. Samples came from axillary lymph nodes draining the breast cancer. The receptor was isolated from a female donor with breast cancer. Some clones in this sample may be carry-over from other donors' samples. Sample: axillary lymph node tissue. The chain has TRBV19 and TRBJ2-7; D unclear. CDR3 in amino acids: CASMVAYEQYF. As DNA, the CDR3 is TGTGCCAGTATGGTGGCCTACGAGCAGTACTTC.